This section outlines one T cell receptor (beta chain) sequence together with its context. Its antigen is unidentified. The CDR3 is cut off 3 residues early in the read; its end comes from the germline J gene. Clones were read by immunoSEQ multiplex PCR, and TCRdb kept only the in-frame ones, dropping some. Seen in this sample are over 45,000 clones; the ten most common clones hold around 0.8%. This CDR3 is 14 amino acids long. Germline V CDR1 and CDR2: SGHTA, FQGNSA. The V end lost 3 bases, the J end lost 2 bases, and 11 bases lay between the germline ends. This record comes from a study of Tregs in tolerant kidney transplant recipients. The study's findings and limits: This study did not directly address biological reproducibility.

Source: CD4+ T cells from blood, taken before the transplant. The chain employs TRBV7-2 and TRBJ2-7; D possibly corresponds to TRBD1 (6 bases). This sequence was found in a human donor who received a combined kidney and bone marrow transplant. The sequenced CDR3 bases are TGTGCCAGCAGCTTCCTACAGGGACCCTACGAG. Amino acid sequence: CASSFLQGPYE. The CDR3 in full is CASSFLQGPYEQYF.